The 10 T cell receptor beta chains presented below share a single source sample, sequenced in a study of blood T cell repertoires in COVID-19. Profiled with immunoSEQ multiplex PCR; TCRdb holds only in-frame clones, not every one. The sample records tens of thousands of clones, 82% being singletons. Material: peripheral blood. The receptors were sampled from a human donor in a cohort sampled during active or convalescent COVID-19.

This chain uses TRBV7-9 with TRBJ1-2, with TRBD1 matching over 8 bases. The V segment lost 5 bases and the J segment 8 bases; nucleotides outside the gene matches: 10. Per the germline V gene, CDR1 is SEHNR and CDR2 is FQNEAQ (reference sequence). The CDR3 is 14 amino acids. Here the CDR3 DNA reads TGTGCCAGCAGCCTAGACAGGGGCCCGGGGGGCTACACCTTC. Translated, it gives CASSLDRGPGGYTF.

The genes are TRBV9 and TRBJ2-5; 8 bases map to TRBD2. The V gene's germline CDR1 is SGDLS and CDR2 YYNGEE. Trimming at V came to 0 bases and at J to 5 bases, leaving 3 bases not matched to a gene. The length of the CDR3 is 14 residues. This CDR3 reads CASSVGASGETQYF. The CDR3 nucleotides are TGTGCCAGCAGCGTAGGAGCTAGCGGGGAGACCCAGTACTTC.

CDR3 DNA sequence: TGTGCCAGCGGACGACAGGGGAGAACTGAAGCTTTCTTT. Translated, it gives CASGRQGRTEAFF. This chain links TRBV5-8 with TRBJ1-1; 8 bases align to TRBD1. The CDR3 runs to 13 residues. Germline lookup yields CDR1 SGHTS and CDR2 YDEGEE. Trimming cost V 7 bases and J 5 bases; bases outside gene matches: 7.

The chain carries TRBV7-2 and TRBJ2-5; D may be TRBD1 (5 bases). Germline V gene sequence: CDR1 SGHTA, CDR2 FQGNSA. Trimming stripped 0 bases from V and 0 bases from J, with 17 bases between. The CDR3 has 18 amino acids. DNA of the CDR3: TGTGCCAGCAGCTTAGCTTTACAGGCTCAGACGTACCAAGAGACCCAGTACTTC. It specifies CASSLALQAQTYQETQYF. Full variable domain (missing parts from reference TRBV7-2 and TRBJ2-5): GAGVSQSPSNKVTEKGKDVELRCDPISGHTALYWYRQSLGQGLEFLIYFQGNSAPDKSGLPSDRFSAERTGGSVSTLTIQRTQQEDSAVYLCASSLALQAQTYQETQYFGPGTRLLVL.

This chain connects TRBV18 to TRBJ1-1; 9 nucleotides agree with TRBD1. V dropped 6 bases and J dropped 0; count of bases not matched to a gene: 8. The germline CDR1 and CDR2 sequences are KGHSH and LQKENI. The CDR3 contains 16 residues. CDR3 DNA sequence: TGTGCCAGCTCGTCGGGACAGGGCTATCTGAACACTGAAGCTTTCTTT. Its protein product is CASSSGQGYLNTEAFF.

The chain joins TRBV7-9 to TRBJ1-1; TRBD1 might be the D (5 bases). The germline V gene has CDR1 SEHNR and CDR2 FQNEAQ (reference sequence). Trimming pared 2 bases from V and 3 bases from J, leaving 10 bases between. CDR3 length equals 14 residues. For the CDR3, the DNA is TGTGCCAGCAGCTTACAGGGTAGGGACACTGAAGCTTTCTTT. This encodes CASSLQGRDTEAFF.

The J gene is TRBJ2-7, the V gene TRBV19; D is perhaps TRBD2 (6 bases). V lost 1 base and J lost 2, with 15 bases in between. The V gene's germline CDR1 is LNHDA and CDR2 SQIVND (reference sequence). CDR3 size: 16 residues. The CDR3 sequence: CASSIGGTHQPYEQYF. The CDR3 region has the DNA TGTGCCAGTAGTATAGGCGGGACTCATCAACCCTACGAGCAGTACTTC. Based on the CDR3 plus reference TRBV19 and TRBJ2-7, the full variable domain is DGGITQSPKYLFRKEGQNVTLSCEQNLNHDAMYWYRQDPGQGLRLIYYSQIVNDFQKGDIAEGYSVSREKKESFPLTVTSAQKNPTAFYLCASSIGGTHQPYEQYFGPGTRLTVT.

The chain uses TRBV10-2 and TRBJ2-1; 9 nucleotides align to TRBD2. Germline V gives CDR1 WSHSY, CDR2 SAAADI. The trim removed 8 bases at V and 0 bases at J, leaving 14 bases unmatched. CDR3 size: 18 residues. The CDR3 is CASGREVWRGGSYNEQFF. CDR3 DNA sequence: TGCGCCAGCGGGCGGGAAGTTTGGCGGGGGGGCTCCTACAATGAGCAGTTCTTC.

The rearrangement uses TRBV15 and TRBJ1-2; TRBD1 aligns across 8 bases. CDR3 length: 17 amino acids. Germline values: CDR1 LNHNV, CDR2 YYDKDF (reference sequence). Losses at the gene ends were 5 bases for V and 4 bases for J; bases not matched to a gene: 15. This chain's CDR3 is CATSLFPTGEEFYGYTF. The CDR3 bases are TGTGCCACCAGCCTCTTTCCGACAGGGGAAGAATTCTATGGCTACACCTTC.

The V and J genes are TRBV6-1 and TRBJ2-7, with 9 bases matching TRBD1. CDR3 length equals 15 residues. Germline assignment: CDR1 MNHNS and CDR2 SASEGT. V lost 3 bases, J lost 2 bases, and 5 bases stayed unmatched. CDR3 amino acids: CASSERTGAAYEQYF. The CDR3 nucleotides read TGTGCCAGCAGTGAGCGGACAGGGGCGGCCTACGAGCAGTACTTC.